This section outlines one T cell receptor (beta chain) sequence together with its context. These data are taken from a study of cytomegalovirus exposure and HLA in healthy donors. Using immunoSEQ multiplex PCR, the repertoire was profiled, and TCRdb retains in-frame clones only, with some absent. The data contain under 250,000 clones, roughly 89% of them singletons. V shed 5 bases and J shed 1 base, with 8 bases lying between them. CDR1 and CDR2 (germline): SEHNR, FQNEAQ (reference sequence). The CDR3 has 13 residues. The V call is TRBV7-9, the J call TRBJ1-1; D unresolved. Sequencing input: PBMCs. This sequence was found in a man aged 18 to 35 in good health and CMV-seronegative. The CDR3 protein is CASSLAGNTEAFF. The DNA of the CDR3 is TGTGCCAGCAGCCTCGCGGGGAACACTGAAGCTTTCTTT. Drawing the rest from reference TRBV7-9 and TRBJ1-1, the complete variable domain is DTGVSQNPRHKITKRGQNVTFRCDPISEHNRLYWYRQTLGQGPEFLTYFQNEAQLEKSRLLSDRFSAERPKGSFSTLEIQRTEQGDSAMYLCASSLAGNTEAFFGQGTRLTVV.